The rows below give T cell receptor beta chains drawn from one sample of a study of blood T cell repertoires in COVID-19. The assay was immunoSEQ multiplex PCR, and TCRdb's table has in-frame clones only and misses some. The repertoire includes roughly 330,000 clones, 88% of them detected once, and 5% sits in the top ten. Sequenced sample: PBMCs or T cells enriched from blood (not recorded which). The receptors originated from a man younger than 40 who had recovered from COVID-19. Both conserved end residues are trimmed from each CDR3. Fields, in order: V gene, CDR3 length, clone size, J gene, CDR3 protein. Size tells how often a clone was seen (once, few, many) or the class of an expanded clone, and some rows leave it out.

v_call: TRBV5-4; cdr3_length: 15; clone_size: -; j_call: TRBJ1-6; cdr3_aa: ASSLGAGARRGSPLH
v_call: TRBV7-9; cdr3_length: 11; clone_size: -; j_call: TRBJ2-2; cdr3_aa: ASSLQGTGELF
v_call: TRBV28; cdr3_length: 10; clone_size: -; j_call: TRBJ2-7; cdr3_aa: ASQGQTYEQY
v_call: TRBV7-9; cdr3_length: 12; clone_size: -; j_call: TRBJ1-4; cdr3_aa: ASRTGFSNEKLF
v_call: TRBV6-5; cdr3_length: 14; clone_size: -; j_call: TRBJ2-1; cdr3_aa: ASSYRAGARYNEQF
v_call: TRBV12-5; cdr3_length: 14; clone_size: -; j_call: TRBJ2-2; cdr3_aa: ASGLEGGGRAGELF
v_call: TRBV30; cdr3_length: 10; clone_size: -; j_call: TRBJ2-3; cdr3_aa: AWSLFTDTQY
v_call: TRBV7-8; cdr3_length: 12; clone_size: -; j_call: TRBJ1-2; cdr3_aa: ASSSTRSVHGYT
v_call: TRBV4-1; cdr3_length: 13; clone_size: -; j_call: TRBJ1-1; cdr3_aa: ASSQDNRRGGNAF
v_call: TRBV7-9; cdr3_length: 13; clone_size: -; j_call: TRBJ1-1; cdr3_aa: ASSLDRGENTEAF
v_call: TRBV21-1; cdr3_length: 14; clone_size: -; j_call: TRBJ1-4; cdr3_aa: ASSKVVRGTNEKLF
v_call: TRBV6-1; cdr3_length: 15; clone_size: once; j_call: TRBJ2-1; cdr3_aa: ASSVQGPPLGYNEQF
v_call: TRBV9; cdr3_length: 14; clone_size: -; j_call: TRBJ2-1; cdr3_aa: ASSVAPGTGANEQF
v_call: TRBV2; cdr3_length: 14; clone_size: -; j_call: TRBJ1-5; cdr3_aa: ASSENSAGSGQPQH
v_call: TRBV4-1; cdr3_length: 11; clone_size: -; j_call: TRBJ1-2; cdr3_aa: ASSQDGHYGYT
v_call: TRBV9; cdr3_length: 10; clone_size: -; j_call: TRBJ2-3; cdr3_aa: ASSPIDSTQY
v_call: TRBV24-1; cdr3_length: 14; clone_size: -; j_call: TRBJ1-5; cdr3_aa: ATSDQRQGGNQPQH
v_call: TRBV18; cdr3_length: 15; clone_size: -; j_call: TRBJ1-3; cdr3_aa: ASSPRPGGASGNTIY